Following are 16 T cell receptor beta chains from one sample sequenced in a study of T cells in women clearing cervical HPV infection. TCRdb keeps only in-frame clones here, not all; method: immunoSEQ multiplex PCR. This table holds some 30,000 clones. The specimen sequenced was blood buffy coat. The receptors come from a woman aged 18 to 69 with a cervical HPV16 infection that either progressed to CIN3+ or cleared (not recorded which).

With regard to this clone: The read ends 3 residues before the CDR3 terminus; that terminus is restored from the germline J gene. This sequence joins TRBV5-1 and TRBJ1-1; D remains ambiguous. Germline V gene sequence: CDR1 SGHRS, CDR2 YFSETQ. The CDR3 totals 14 residues. With 0 bases removed from V and 0 bases from J, the gap between germline ends came to 6 bases. The CDR3 is CASSLDSLNTEAFF. The sequenced CDR3 bases are TGCGCCAGCAGCTTGGACAGCTTGAACACTGAA.

About this clone itself: The read halts 3 residues ahead of the CDR3 end, with the missing end drawn from the germline J gene. This chain joins TRBV5-1 and TRBJ1-1; D remains unclear. V was trimmed by 0 bases and J by 7 bases, leaving 13 bases between them. The CDR3 contains 14 residues. Germline values: CDR1 SGHRS, CDR2 YFSETQ. CDR3 DNA, as far as it was read: TGCGCCAGCAGCTTGGGAGGGCTCGATATTGAA. Protein product: CASSLGGLDIE. The entire CDR3 protein reads CASSLGGLDIEAFF.

On this clone itself: The observed sequence ends 3 residues before the CDR3 terminus, with the missing tail filled in from the germline J gene. The rearrangement links TRBV7-6 to TRBJ2-3; TRBD2 matches at 11 bases. The CDR3 has 16 amino acids. The V and J ends lost 4 bases and 1 base, in that order; junction bases with no gene match: 4. Germline V gives CDR1 SGHVS, CDR2 FNYEAQ. The sequenced part of the CDR3 DNA is TGTGCCAGCAGCTCCTTAGCGGGGGGGGGCACAGATACG. This translates into CASSSLAGGGTDT. The CDR3 as a whole reads CASSSLAGGGTDTQYF.

Partial CDR3 DNA: TGTGCCAGCAGCTTAACAGGGGGGACAAGAGAGGAC. This translates into CASSLTGGTRED. In full, the CDR3 reads CASSLTGGTREDYTF. V usage is TRBV7-9 and J usage is TRBJ1-2; 8 positions match TRBD1. Read sequence stops 3 residues before the CDR3 end, and the germline J gene provides the missing end. The CDR3 length is 15 residues. Germline V gene data show CDR1 as SEHNR and CDR2 as FQNEAQ (reference sequence).

For this clone: The CDR3 extends 3 residues past the end of the read, so its final part is completed from the germline J gene. The V call is TRBV19, the J call TRBJ2-7, with D maybe TRBD1 (6 bases). There are 14 residues in the CDR3. The V end lost 4 bases, the J end lost 2 bases, and 12 bases lay between the germline ends. Germline values: CDR1 LNHDA, CDR2 SQIVND (reference sequence). The CDR3 spells CASSRQDNTYEQYF. Partial CDR3 DNA: TGTGCCAGTAGTAGACAGGATAATACCTACGAG.

With respect to this clone: The CDR3 end lies 3 residues beyond the end of the read and is filled in from the germline J gene. This chain joins TRBV7-3 and TRBJ2-1; 11 positions agree with TRBD2. CDR1 SGHTA and CDR2 FQGTGA come from the germline V gene. This CDR3 has 20 amino acids. The CDR3 sequence is CASRLIQKENTSGSWNEQFF. CDR3 bases read: TGTGCAAGTCGCTTAATACAAAAAGAAAACACTAGCGGGAGTTGGAATGAG.

A word on this clone: The read finishes 3 residues shy of the CDR3 end, and the germline J gene is used to complete it. The chain uses TRBV7-2 and TRBJ2-3, with 9 bases fitting TRBD2. With V trimmed by 5 bases and J by 4 bases, 7 bases remained unmatched. Germline V gives CDR1 SGHTA, CDR2 FQGNSA. The CDR3 spans 15 residues. The part of the CDR3 DNA that was read is TGTGCCAGCAGCGTCGGTAGCGGGGGTCCAGATACG. Encoded protein: CASSVGSGGPDT. The full CDR3 is CASSVGSGGPDTQYF.

The CDR3: CASSFKERGGQYF. The CDR3 bases that were read are TGTGCCAGCAGCTTCAAGGAAAGGGGCGGT. The chain combines TRBV7-2 with TRBJ2-4; D is possibly TRBD1 (5 bases). The missing CDR3 end, 3 residues past where the read stops, is filled in from the germline J gene. Per the germline V gene, CDR1 is SGHTA and CDR2 is FQGNSA. This CDR3 region has 13 residues.

Concerning this clone: The CDR3 end lies 3 residues beyond the end of the read and is filled in from the germline J gene. The J gene is TRBJ1-4, the V gene TRBV19; no reliable D call. The germline V gene encodes CDR1 LNHDA and CDR2 SQIVND (reference sequence). The CDR3 loop spans 12 amino acids. V lost 9 bases, J lost 0 bases, and 5 bases lay in between. The CDR3 bases that were read are TGTGCCAGCTATGCAACTAATGAAAAA. Translating it yields CASYATNEK. In full, the CDR3 reads CASYATNEKLFF. Looking up the rest from reference TRBV19 and TRBJ1-4 gives the full variable domain: DGGITQSPKYLFRKEGQNVTLSCEQNLNHDAMYWYRQDPGQGLRLIYYSQIVNDFQKGDIAEGYSVSREKKESFPLTVTSAQKNPTAFYLCASYATNEKLFFGSGTQLSVL.

As for this clone: The sequenced fragment ends 3 residues before the CDR3 boundary, so the rest is inferred from the germline J gene. The chain links TRBV2 to TRBJ2-7; no reliable D call. Germline V CDR1 and CDR2: SNHLY, FYNNEI. This CDR3 region has 12 residues. Deletions cut 4 bases from V and 3 bases from J, with 7 bases between. The CDR3 bases that were read are TGTGCCAGCAGTGTGGGCTACTACGAG. It specifies CASSVGYYE. The complete CDR3 protein is CASSVGYYEQYF.

Turning to this clone: The observed sequence ends 3 residues before the CDR3 terminus, with the missing tail filled in from the germline J gene. V usage is TRBV7-3 and J usage is TRBJ2-3, with 9 bases aligning to TRBD1. Germline values: CDR1 SGHTA, CDR2 FQGTGA. This CDR3 is 15 amino acids long. V lost 3 bases, J lost 4 bases, and 5 bases stayed unmatched. CDR3 loop: CASSFGDRAPDTQYF. CDR3 bases read: TGTGCCAGCAGCTTTGGGGACAGGGCCCCAGATACG.

In the case of this clone: One end of the junction fails to match germline, which may point to a read error. Distinct nucleotide sequences in the sample also encode this CDR3. The CDR3 bases that were read are TGTGCCAGCTCCCTCAGAGGGGCTTCTGGAAACACT. Translation: CASSLRGASGNT. The entire CDR3 sequence reads CASSLRGASGNTIYF. V is TRBV19 and J is TRBJ1-3; the D gene is possibly TRBD1 (5 bases). The read falls 3 residues short of the CDR3 end, and the missing part is taken from the germline J gene. The CDR3 extends over 15 amino acids. CDR1 is LNHDA and CDR2 is SQIVND in the germline V gene (reference sequence).

On this clone: The read comes to an end 3 residues before the CDR3 does, leaving the germline J gene to fill in the end. The V and J genes are TRBV7-3 and TRBJ2-1; maybe TRBD2 (5 bases). The CDR3 runs 15 residues. V lost 2 bases and J 6 bases, leaving 14 bases between the germline ends. The germline V gene has CDR1 SGHTA and CDR2 FQGTGA. The CDR3 reads CASSLASGYSNEQFF. CDR3 DNA (partial): TGTGCCAGCAGCTTAGCTTCGGGGTATTCCAATGAG. The complete variable domain, with remaining parts taken from reference TRBV7-3 and TRBJ2-1, reads GAGVSQTPSNKVTEKGKYVELRCDPISGHTALYWYRQSLGQGPEFLIYFQGTGAADDSGLPNDRFFAVRPEGSVSTLKIQRTERGDSAVYLCASSLASGYSNEQFFGPGTRLTVL.

Details on this clone: The sequenced fragment ends 3 residues before the CDR3 boundary, so the rest is inferred from the germline J gene. V gene TRBV7-9 combines with J gene TRBJ2-4; tentative D call: TRBD1 (6 bases). Germline values: CDR1 SEHNR, CDR2 FQNEAQ (reference sequence). This CDR3 has 13 residues. The CDR3 is CASSLQQGLGQYF. The sequenced part of the CDR3 DNA is TGTGCCAGCAGCTTACAACAGGGCCTTGGT.

Worth noting for this clone: The sequenced fragment ends 3 residues before the CDR3 boundary, so the rest is inferred from the germline J gene. Different DNA sequences within this sample yield the same CDR3. The chain joins TRBV7-6 to TRBJ1-5, with 9 bases fitting TRBD1. After removal of 1 base from V and 2 bases from J, the junction contained 0 bases not matched to a gene. Germline CDR1 and CDR2: SGHVS and FNYEAQ. The CDR3 has 15 residues. Incomplete CDR3 DNA: TGTGCCAGCAGCTTAGGGGACAGGGGCAATCAGCCC. Its protein product is CASSLGDRGNQP. The CDR3 reads in full as CASSLGDRGNQPQHF.

As regards this clone: From the germline J gene comes the end of the CDR3, since the read stops 3 residues before it. J is TRBJ2-5 and V is TRBV5-8; tentative D call: TRBD1 (6 bases). V lost 6 bases and J lost 5, with 14 bases in between. The CDR3 consists of 13 residues. The V gene's germline CDR1 is SGHTS and CDR2 YDEGEE. Incomplete CDR3 DNA: TGTGCCAGCACCACCACAGGGTTGGAGACC. Encoded protein: CASTTTGLET. The entire CDR3 reads CASTTTGLETQYF.